This entry concerns a single TCR beta chain. Its antigen remains unidentified. Indicated time point: cycle 4 day 1 (C4D1), after less than 7 weeks of nivolumab. Each of the patients experienced relapse following autologous stem cell transplantation, and their brentuximab vedotin exposure differed. The source of the sample is a study of PD-1 blockade in classical Hodgkin lymphoma. Study-level information: Intravenous delivery of nivolumab at 3 mg/kg to patients occurred every 2 weeks.

CDR1 is ENHRY, CDR2 SYGVKD, per germline. V lost 0 bases, J lost 2 bases, and 11 bases lay in between. This CDR3 contains 15 residues. Study findings and constraints: Factors driving the repertoire differences, possibly disease activity or prior therapy, remain undefined.

TCRdb's table, derived via immunoSEQ multiplex PCR, lists solely in-frame clones and lacks some. Among about 93,000 clones listed, roughly 73% were seen once. The source was peripheral blood mononuclear cells (PBMCs), collected before the fourth cycle of nivolumab. This chain uses TRBV10-3 with TRBJ2-7; tentatively, D is TRBD1 (5 bases). The source is a human donor with classical Hodgkin lymphoma. CDR3 region: CAISESQGTAYEQYF. CDR3 in DNA: TGTGCCATCAGTGAGTCGCAGGGCACTGCCTACGAGCAGTACTTC.